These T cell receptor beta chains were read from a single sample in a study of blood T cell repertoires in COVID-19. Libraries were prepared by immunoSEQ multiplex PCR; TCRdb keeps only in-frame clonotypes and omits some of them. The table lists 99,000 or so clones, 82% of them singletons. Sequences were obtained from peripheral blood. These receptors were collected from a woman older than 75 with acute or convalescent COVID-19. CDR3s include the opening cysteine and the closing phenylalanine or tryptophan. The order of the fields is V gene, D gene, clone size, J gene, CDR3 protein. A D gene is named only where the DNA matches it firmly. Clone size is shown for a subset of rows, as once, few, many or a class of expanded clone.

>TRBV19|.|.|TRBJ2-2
CASRTEGRFAGELFF
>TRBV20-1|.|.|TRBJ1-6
CSASHRSPSYNSPLHF
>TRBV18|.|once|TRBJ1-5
CASSPVAARDQPQHF
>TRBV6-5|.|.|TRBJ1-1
CASSPGRGTEAFF
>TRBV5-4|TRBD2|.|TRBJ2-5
CAGGTSGFEETQYF
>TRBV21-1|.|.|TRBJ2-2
CASSKGGRDTGELFF
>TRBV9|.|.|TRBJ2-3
CASSGGRGKDTQYF
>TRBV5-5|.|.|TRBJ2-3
CASSFVTTDTQYF
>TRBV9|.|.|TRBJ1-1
CASGEGRNTEAFF
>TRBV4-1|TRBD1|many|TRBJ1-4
CASSLIGQDEKLFF
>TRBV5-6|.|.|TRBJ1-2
CASSPRGREDYGYTF
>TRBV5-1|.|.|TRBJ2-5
CASSLGFGEETQYF
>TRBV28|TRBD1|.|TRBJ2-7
CASSPLDRSSYEQYF
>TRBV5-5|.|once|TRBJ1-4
CASSRGAVSAANEKLFF
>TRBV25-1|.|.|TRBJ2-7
CASSQISSDDEQYF
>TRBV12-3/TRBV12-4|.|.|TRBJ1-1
CASNLGPNTEAFF
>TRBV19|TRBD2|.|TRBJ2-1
CASSAGVGEQFF
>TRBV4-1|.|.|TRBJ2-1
CASSQDPSGNEQFF
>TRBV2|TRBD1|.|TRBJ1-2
CASRDRSSSGYTF
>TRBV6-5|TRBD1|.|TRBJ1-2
CASLRRGQNGYTF
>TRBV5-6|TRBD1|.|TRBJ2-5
CASSLASWTGVFILETQYF
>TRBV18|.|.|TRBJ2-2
CASSPPETPNTGELFF
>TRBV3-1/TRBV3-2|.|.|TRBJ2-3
CASSPGSQRTDTQYF